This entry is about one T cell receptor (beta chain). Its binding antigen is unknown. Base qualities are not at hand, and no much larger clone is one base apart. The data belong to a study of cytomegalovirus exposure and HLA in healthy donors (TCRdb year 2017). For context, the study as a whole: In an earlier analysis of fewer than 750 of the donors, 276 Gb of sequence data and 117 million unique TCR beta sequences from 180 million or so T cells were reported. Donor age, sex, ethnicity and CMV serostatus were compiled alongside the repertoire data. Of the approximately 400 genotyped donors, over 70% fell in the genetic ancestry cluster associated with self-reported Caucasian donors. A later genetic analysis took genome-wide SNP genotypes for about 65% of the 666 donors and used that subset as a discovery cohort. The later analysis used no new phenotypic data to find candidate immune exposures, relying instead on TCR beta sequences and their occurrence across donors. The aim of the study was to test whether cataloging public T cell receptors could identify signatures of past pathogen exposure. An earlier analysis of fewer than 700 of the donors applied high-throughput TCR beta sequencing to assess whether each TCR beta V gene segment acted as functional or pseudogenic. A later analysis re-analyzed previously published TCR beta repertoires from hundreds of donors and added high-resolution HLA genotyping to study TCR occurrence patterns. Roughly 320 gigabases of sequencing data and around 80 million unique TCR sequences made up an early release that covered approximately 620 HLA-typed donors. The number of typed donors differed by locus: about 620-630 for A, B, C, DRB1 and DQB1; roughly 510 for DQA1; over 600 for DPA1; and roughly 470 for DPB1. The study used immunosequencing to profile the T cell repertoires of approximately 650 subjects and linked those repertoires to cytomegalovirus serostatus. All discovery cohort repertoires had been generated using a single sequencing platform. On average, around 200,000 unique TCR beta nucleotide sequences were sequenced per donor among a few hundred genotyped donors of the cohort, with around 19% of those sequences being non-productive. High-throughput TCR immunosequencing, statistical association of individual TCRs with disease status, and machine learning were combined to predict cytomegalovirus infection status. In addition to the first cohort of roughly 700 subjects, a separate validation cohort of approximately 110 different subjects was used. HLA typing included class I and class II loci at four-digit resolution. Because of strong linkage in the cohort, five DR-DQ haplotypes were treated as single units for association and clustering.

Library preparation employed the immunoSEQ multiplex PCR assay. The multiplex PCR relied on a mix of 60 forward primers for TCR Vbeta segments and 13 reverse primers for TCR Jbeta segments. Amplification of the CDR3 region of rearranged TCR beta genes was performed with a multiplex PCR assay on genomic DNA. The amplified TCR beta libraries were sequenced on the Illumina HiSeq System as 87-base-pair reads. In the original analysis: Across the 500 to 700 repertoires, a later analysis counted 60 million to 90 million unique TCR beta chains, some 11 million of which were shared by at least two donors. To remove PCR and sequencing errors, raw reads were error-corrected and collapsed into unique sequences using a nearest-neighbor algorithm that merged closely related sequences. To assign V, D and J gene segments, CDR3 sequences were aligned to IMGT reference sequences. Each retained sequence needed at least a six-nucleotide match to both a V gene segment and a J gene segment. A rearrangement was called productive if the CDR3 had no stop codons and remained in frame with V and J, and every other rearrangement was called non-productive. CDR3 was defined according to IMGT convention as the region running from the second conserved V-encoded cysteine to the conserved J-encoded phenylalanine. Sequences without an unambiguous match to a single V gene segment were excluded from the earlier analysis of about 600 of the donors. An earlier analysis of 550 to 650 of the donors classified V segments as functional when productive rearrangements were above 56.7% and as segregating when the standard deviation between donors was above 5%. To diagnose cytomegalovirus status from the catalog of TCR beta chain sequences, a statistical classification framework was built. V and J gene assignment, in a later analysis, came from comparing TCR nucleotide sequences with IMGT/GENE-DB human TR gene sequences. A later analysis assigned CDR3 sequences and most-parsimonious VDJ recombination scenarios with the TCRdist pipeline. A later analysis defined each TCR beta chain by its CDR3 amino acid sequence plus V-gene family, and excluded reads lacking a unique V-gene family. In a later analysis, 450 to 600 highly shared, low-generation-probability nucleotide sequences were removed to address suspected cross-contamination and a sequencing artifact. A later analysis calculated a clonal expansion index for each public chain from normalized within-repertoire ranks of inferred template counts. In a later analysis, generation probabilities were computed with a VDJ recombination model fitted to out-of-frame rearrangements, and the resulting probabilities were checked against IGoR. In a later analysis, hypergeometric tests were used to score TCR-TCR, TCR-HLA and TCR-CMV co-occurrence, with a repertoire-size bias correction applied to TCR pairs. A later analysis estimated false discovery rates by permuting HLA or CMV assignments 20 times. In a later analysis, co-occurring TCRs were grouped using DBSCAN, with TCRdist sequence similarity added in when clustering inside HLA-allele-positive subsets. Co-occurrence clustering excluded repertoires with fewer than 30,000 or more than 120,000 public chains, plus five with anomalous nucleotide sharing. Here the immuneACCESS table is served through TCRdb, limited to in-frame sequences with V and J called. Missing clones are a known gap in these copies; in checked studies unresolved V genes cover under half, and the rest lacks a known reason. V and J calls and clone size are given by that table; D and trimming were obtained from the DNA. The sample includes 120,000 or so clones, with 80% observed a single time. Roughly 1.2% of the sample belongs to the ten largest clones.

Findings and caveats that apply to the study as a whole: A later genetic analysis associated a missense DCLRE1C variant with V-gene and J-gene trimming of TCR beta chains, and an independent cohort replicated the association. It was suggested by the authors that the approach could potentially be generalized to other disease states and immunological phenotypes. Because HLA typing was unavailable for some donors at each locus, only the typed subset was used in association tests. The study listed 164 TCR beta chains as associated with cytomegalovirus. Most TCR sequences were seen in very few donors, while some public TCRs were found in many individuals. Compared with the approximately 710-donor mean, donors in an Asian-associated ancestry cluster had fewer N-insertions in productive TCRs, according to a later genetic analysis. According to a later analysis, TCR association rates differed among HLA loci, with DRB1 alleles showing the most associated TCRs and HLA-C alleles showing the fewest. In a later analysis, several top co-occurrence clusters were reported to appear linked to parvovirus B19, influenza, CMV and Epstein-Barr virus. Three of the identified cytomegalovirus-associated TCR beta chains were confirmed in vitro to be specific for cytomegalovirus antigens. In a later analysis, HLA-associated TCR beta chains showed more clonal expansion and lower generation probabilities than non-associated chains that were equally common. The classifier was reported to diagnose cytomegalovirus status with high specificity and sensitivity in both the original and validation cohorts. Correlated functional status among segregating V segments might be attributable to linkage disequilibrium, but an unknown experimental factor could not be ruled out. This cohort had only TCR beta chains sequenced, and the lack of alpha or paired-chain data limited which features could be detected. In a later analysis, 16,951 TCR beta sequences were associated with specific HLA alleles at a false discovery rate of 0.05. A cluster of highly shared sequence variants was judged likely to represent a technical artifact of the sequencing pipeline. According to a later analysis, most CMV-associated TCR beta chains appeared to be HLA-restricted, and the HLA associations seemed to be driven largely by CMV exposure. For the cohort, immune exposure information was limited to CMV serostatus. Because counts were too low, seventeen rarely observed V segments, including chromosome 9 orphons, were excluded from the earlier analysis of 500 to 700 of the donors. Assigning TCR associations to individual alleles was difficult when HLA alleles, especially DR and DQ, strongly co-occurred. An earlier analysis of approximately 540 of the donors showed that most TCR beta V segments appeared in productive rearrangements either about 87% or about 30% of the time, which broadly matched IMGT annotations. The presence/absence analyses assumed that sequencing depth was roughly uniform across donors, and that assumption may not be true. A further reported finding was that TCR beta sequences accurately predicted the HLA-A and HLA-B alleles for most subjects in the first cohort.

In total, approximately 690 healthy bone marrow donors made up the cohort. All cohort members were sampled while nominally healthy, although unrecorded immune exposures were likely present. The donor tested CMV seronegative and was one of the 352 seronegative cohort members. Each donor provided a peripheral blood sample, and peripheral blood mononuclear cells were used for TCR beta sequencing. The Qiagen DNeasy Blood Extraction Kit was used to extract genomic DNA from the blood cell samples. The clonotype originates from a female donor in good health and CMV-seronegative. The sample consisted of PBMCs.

The CDR3 in this case is CASSFSGLADNEQFF. The nucleotide sequence reads as follows: TGTGCCAGCAGCTTTAGCGGACTAGCGGACAATGAGCAGTTCTTC. The chain couples TRBV11-1 to TRBJ2-1, with TRBD2 matching 10 junction bases. Here V drops 3 bases and J drops 5 bases, and the junction holds 4 bases not matched to any gene. The CDR3 runs 15 residues from the cysteine to the phenylalanine. Just CDR3 DNA is preserved here, 45 bases in frame from base 1. The germline V gene (reference sequence) provides CDR1 SGHAT and CDR2 FQDESV.